These 2 T cell receptor beta chains came from one sample sequenced in a study of blood T cells in healthy people across ages. Combining a sample-barcoded 5' primer with a J-beta primer mix, a second PCR ran for 7 to 11 cycles. TCRdb used MiXCR to reprocess the 5' RACE reads, holding one entry per CDR3 protein. This table holds 850,000 to 1,300,000 distinct CDR3 sequences, around 45% found once. The sample consisted of blood. The receptors shown here come from a woman aged 60-75 years in good health.

This chain joins TRBV29-1 and TRBJ2-1; D is unresolved. The CDR3 is made up of 13 amino acids. Germline CDR1 reads SQVTM; CDR2 reads ANQGSEA. The chain's CDR3 is CNVWGDVYNEQFF. As DNA, the CDR3 is TGCAACGTCTGGGGTGACGTTTACAATGAGCAGTTCTTC.

This clonotype showed up many times. The chain employs TRBV7-2 and TRBJ2-7; 9 nucleotides align to TRBD1. CDR3 length: 16 amino acids. J gave up 1 base and V 0 bases, and 4 bases lay outside the gene matches. Germline lookup yields CDR1 SGHTA and CDR2 FQGNSA. The CDR3 region has the DNA TGTGCCAGCAGCTTAGCGCTAGGACAGGGGTCCTACGAGCAGTACTTC. Its translation is CASSLALGQGSYEQYF.